These 29 T cell receptor beta chains came from one sample sequenced in a study of cytomegalovirus exposure and HLA in healthy donors. Amplification used 60 Vbeta primers and 13 Jbeta primers. Only in-frame clones appear in the TCRdb table, and some are missing; sequencing was by immunoSEQ multiplex PCR. This sample's table reports approximately 110,000 clones. Specimen: PBMCs. The receptors derive from a man aged 35-49 years in good health and CMV-seronegative.

V and J are TRBV23-1 and TRBJ2-7; the match to TRBD1 covers 8 bases. TRBV23-1 is assigned to the ORF class and has an uncertain function. After removal of 6 bases from V and 3 bases from J, the junction contained 4 bases not matched to a gene. This CDR3 spans 13 amino acids. The CDR3 DNA reads as TGCGCCAGCAGAGCCAGGGGGCGCTACGAGCAGTACTTC. Translated: CASRARGRYEQYF.

The chain links TRBV5-4 to TRBJ2-5; D perhaps matches TRBD2 (6 bases). Matching the DNA end better, TRBJ2-7 makes the J call doubtful. CDR1 is SGHNT, CDR2 YYREEE, per germline (reference sequence). This CDR3 has 13 residues. DNA for the CDR3: TGTGCCAGCAGCTCGGGTAGCGGCTACGAGCAGTACTTC. The encoded protein is CASSSGSGYEQYF.

The chain recombines TRBV30 with TRBJ1-1; weak D call: TRBD1 (6 bases). Trimming took 3 bases from V and 5 from J, leaving 13 bases between them. CDR3 length: 13 amino acids. The germline V gene encodes CDR1 GTSNPN and CDR2 SVGIG (reference sequence). Here the CDR3 reads CAWRETGLTEAFF. For the CDR3, the DNA is TGTGCCTGGAGGGAGACAGGTCTTACTGAAGCTTTCTTT.

The chain carries TRBV30 and TRBJ2-7; 10 nucleotides align to TRBD2. The junction had 1 base not matched to a gene; V was cut back by 4 bases and J by 4 bases. Germline-derived CDR1 and CDR2 are GTSNPN and SVGIG (reference sequence). The CDR3 sequence is 12 residues long. For the CDR3, the DNA is TGTGCCTGGACTAGCGGGAGATACGAGCAGTACTTC. It encodes CAWTSGRYEQYF.

The chain uses TRBV7-8 and TRBJ2-7, with TRBD2 matching 14 bases. Germline trimming cut 8 bases from V and 4 bases from J; bases unmatched to any gene: 7. The CDR3 has 15 amino acids. Germline values: CDR1 SGHVS, CDR2 FQNEAQ. In DNA form, the CDR3 reads TGTGCCAGCTGCCTCGGGACTAGCGGGAGATACGAGCAGTACTTC. Translated: CASCLGTSGRYEQYF. Together with reference TRBV7-8 and TRBJ2-7, the CDR3 gives the full variable domain: GAGVSQSPRYKVAKRGQDVALRCDPISGHVSLFWYQQALGQGPEFLTYFQNEAQLDKSGLPSDRFFAERPEGSVSTLKIQRTQQEDSAVYLCASCLGTSGRYEQYFGPGTRLTVT.

The V gene is TRBV2, the J gene TRBJ1-4; 12 bases align to TRBD1. This CDR3 contains 17 residues. The germline gives CDR1 SNHLY, CDR2 FYNNEI. The V gene end was trimmed by 5 bases and the J gene end by 7 bases; junction bases not matched to a gene: 11. This CDR3 reads CASSKGTGGMRTEKLFF. In DNA form, the CDR3 reads TGTGCCAGCAGTAAAGGGACAGGGGGCATGAGGACTGAAAAACTGTTTTTT.

This chain connects TRBV5-4 to TRBJ2-7, with TRBD2 identical over 9 bases. The CDR3 is 15 residues long. V shed 0 bases, J shed 4 bases, and the junction held 5 bases outside the gene matches. Per the germline V gene, CDR1 is SGHNT and CDR2 is YYREEE (reference sequence). In DNA, the CDR3 is TGTGCCAGCAGCTTGGGGGGACTAGCTGGTTACGAGCAGTACTTC. Its protein product is CASSLGGLAGYEQYF.

The chain carries TRBV18 and TRBJ2-7, with 9 bases matching TRBD1. Trimming cost V 3 bases and J 3 bases; bases outside gene matches: 3. Germline-derived CDR1 and CDR2 are KGHSH and LQKENI. The CDR3 has 14 residues. CDR3: CASSPRTGDYEQYF. CDR3 coding DNA: TGTGCCAGCTCACCTCGGACAGGGGACTACGAGCAGTACTTC.

The chain joins TRBV5-4 to TRBJ1-2; D unclear. Germline V gene data show CDR1 as SGHNT and CDR2 as YYREEE (reference sequence). This CDR3 has 14 residues. V lost 1 base to trimming and J lost 5 bases, with 12 bases between them. CDR3 nucleotide sequence: TGTGCCAGCAGCTTGTCGGAGGGCAGATATGGCTACACCTTC. Its translation is CASSLSEGRYGYTF.

The chain recombines TRBV7-9 with TRBJ2-2; 9 nucleotides align to TRBD1. V trimming: 4 bases; J trimming: 3 bases; junction bases outside the gene matches: 6. Looked up from germline, CDR1 is SEHNR and CDR2 is FQNEAQ (reference sequence). This CDR3 has 16 amino acids. CDR3 DNA sequence: TGTGCCAGCAGCTCAAGGGACAGGGAATACACCGGGGAGCTGTTTTTT. Protein: CASSSRDREYTGELFF.

V is TRBV11-3 and J is TRBJ2-1; TRBD2 might be the D (6 bases). V was cut by 6 bases and J by 7 bases, with 7 bases left in between. CDR3 length equals 11 residues. Germline CDR1 and CDR2: SGHNT and YENEEA. The CDR3 spells CASSGGNEQFF. The DNA of the CDR3 is TGTGCCAGCAGTGGGGGGAATGAGCAGTTCTTC.

The rearrangement uses TRBV5-1 and TRBJ2-1, with 7 bases identical to TRBD1. The ends lost 3 bases at V and 8 bases at J; junction bases unmatched: 8. The germline V gene has CDR1 SGHRS and CDR2 YFSETQ. CDR3 length: 14 amino acids. The CDR3 DNA follows: TGCGCCAGCAGCTCCGGACAGGTCGTCGATGAGCAGTTCTTC. Translating it yields CASSSGQVVDEQFF. The whole variable domain, remainder taken from reference TRBV5-1 and TRBJ2-1, is KAGVTQTPRYLIKTRGQQVTLSCSPISGHRSVSWYQQTPGQGLQFLFEYFSETQRNKGNFPGRFSGRQFSNSRSEMNVSTLELGDSALYLCASSSGQVVDEQFFGPGTRLTVL.

This chain's CDR3 is CASRQQGAYEQYF. Written as DNA, the CDR3 is TGTGCCAGCAGACAACAGGGGGCCTACGAGCAGTACTTC. This chain links TRBV27 with TRBJ2-7, with 8 bases matching TRBD1. The junction had 3 bases not matched to a gene; V was cut back by 6 bases and J by 2 bases. The CDR3 consists of 13 residues. Germline assignment: CDR1 MNHEY and CDR2 SMNVEV (reference sequence).

The J gene is TRBJ2-5, the V gene TRBV6-1, with 9 bases fitting TRBD1. CDR1 and CDR2 (germline): MNHNS, SASEGT. J was trimmed by 5 bases and V by 8 bases; bases with no gene match: 9. This CDR3 has 14 amino acids. The CDR3 here is CASGWDRAGETQYF. CDR3 sequence (DNA): TGTGCCAGCGGATGGGACAGGGCTGGGGAGACCCAGTACTTC.

The chain employs TRBV5-1 and TRBJ2-4; perhaps TRBD2 as D (5 bases). The CDR3 covers 15 residues. CDR1 and CDR2 (germline): SGHRS, YFSETQ. V lost 2 bases and J lost 0, with 9 bases in between. The DNA for the CDR3 is TGCGCCAGCAGCTTCGGGGAGATAGCCAAAAACATTCAGTACTTC. Amino acid sequence: CASSFGEIAKNIQYF.

The rearrangement joins TRBV29-1 to TRBJ2-3, with D hard to call. CDR1 SQVTM and CDR2 ANQGSEA come from the germline V gene. The CDR3 is 12 residues long. Trimming stripped 0 bases from V and 6 bases from J, with 7 bases between. CDR3 region: CSVEDAVDTQYF. The CDR3 DNA is TGCAGCGTTGAAGACGCGGTGGATACGCAGTATTTT.

This sequence joins TRBV10-1 and TRBJ2-5; 7 bases are a match to TRBD1. J gave up 5 bases and V 0 bases, and 15 bases lay outside the gene matches. The CDR3 consists of 18 residues. CDR1 WNHNN and CDR2 SYGVQD come from the germline V gene (reference sequence). DNA of the CDR3: TGCGCCAGCAGTGAGTCTTCAACAGGGGCCCCCTTATGTGAGACCCAGTACTTC. It codes for CASSESSTGAPLCETQYF.

CDR3 nucleotide sequence: TGTGCCAGCAGCTGGGGACAGCGAATGAACACTGAAGCTTTCTTT. As protein: CASSWGQRMNTEAFF. This chain joins TRBV5-4 and TRBJ1-1; TRBD1 agrees at 7 bases. Germline loops: CDR1 SGHNT, CDR2 YYREEE (reference sequence). The ends lost 3 bases at V and 0 bases at J; junction bases unmatched: 5. The CDR3 sequence is 15 residues long.

The chain couples TRBV19 to TRBJ2-1, with TRBD2 matching over 12 bases. This CDR3 is 17 amino acids long. Germline V lookup: CDR1 LNHDA, CDR2 SQIVND (reference sequence). After removal of 3 bases from V and 8 bases from J, the junction contained 11 bases not matched to a gene. The CDR3 DNA sequence: TGTGCCAGTAGTATTACGACTAGCGGGAGCATTACGTATGAGCAGTTCTTC. Its protein product is CASSITTSGSITYEQFF.

CDR3 amino acids: CSVEQVYGYTF. The CDR3 DNA reads as TGCAGCGTTGAGCAGGTCTATGGCTACACCTTC. The chain is built from TRBV29-1 and TRBJ1-2; no definite D call. The CDR3 runs 11 residues. CDR1 is SQVTM and CDR2 is ANQGSEA in the germline V gene. With 3 bases removed from V and 4 bases from J, the gap between germline ends came to 6 bases.

The V call is TRBV5-6, the J call TRBJ2-7, with 7 positions matching TRBD1. The CDR3 has 11 residues. The germline V gene has CDR1 SGHDT and CDR2 YYEEEE. V lost 8 bases and J lost 5; bases outside the gene matches: 4. As DNA, the CDR3 is TGTGCCAGTTTACAGGGGAACGAGCAGTACTTC. As protein: CASLQGNEQYF.

V is TRBV14 and J is TRBJ1-2; TRBD1 is a possible D gene (5 bases). The V end was cut by 4 bases, the J end by 8 bases, with 20 bases between. This CDR3 has 15 amino acids. The germline V gene has CDR1 SGHDN and CDR2 FVKESK. In nucleotides, the CDR3 is TGTGCCAGCAGCCGAGAGACTCGGACAAGCGGGGGCTACACCTTC. This sequence encodes CASSRETRTSGGYTF.

The CDR3 loop is CASSSQRGGEGEQYF. In DNA form, the CDR3 reads TGCGCCAGCAGTTCTCAGAGGGGTGGGGAGGGCGAGCAGTACTTC. This chain connects TRBV10-2 to TRBJ2-7; TRBD2 matches at 7 bases. The CDR3 runs 15 residues. Germline values: CDR1 WSHSY, CDR2 SAAADI. The V segment lost 5 bases and the J segment 6 bases; nucleotides outside the gene matches: 13.

The genes are TRBV6-4 and TRBJ1-1, with no clear D. Trimming stripped 4 bases from V and 1 base from J, with 7 bases between. In germline, CDR1 is MRHNA, CDR2 SNTAGT. This CDR3 is built from 13 residues. The CDR3 sequence is CASSGQANTEAFF. CDR3 DNA sequence: TGTGCCAGCAGTGGGCAGGCGAACACTGAAGCTTTCTTT.

The genes are TRBV6-1 and TRBJ2-1, with 8 bases matching TRBD2. The CDR3 consists of 14 residues. In germline, CDR1 is MNHNS, CDR2 SASEGT. V lost 7 bases, J lost 7 bases, and 9 bases stayed unmatched. The CDR3 region is CASKEPGLGNEQFF. The CDR3 region has the DNA TGTGCCAGCAAAGAACCGGGACTAGGGAATGAGCAGTTCTTC.

V usage is TRBV5-6 and J usage is TRBJ2-1, with TRBD2 identical over 9 bases. This CDR3 is 15 amino acids long. V lost 3 bases to trimming and J lost 2 bases; unmatched junction nucleotides: 3. CDR1 and CDR2 from the germline V gene are SGHDT and YYEEEE. CDR3 nucleotide sequence: TGTGCCAGCAGCTCTAGCGGGATGGCCTACAATGAGCAGTTCTTC. Translating gives CASSSSGMAYNEQFF.

The rearrangement links TRBV5-1 to TRBJ2-5; 10 bases align to TRBD2. The J segment lost 4 bases and the V segment lost 3 bases, leaving 3 bases of the junction unmatched. The CDR3 runs to 14 residues. Germline CDR1 is SGHRS and CDR2 is YFSETQ. As DNA, the CDR3 is TGCGCCAGCAGCTCTAGCGGGAGAAGAGAGACCCAGTACTTC. Translating it yields CASSSSGRRETQYF. The complete variable domain, with remaining parts taken from reference TRBV5-1 and TRBJ2-5, reads KAGVTQTPRYLIKTRGQQVTLSCSPISGHRSVSWYQQTPGQGLQFLFEYFSETQRNKGNFPGRFSGRQFSNSRSEMNVSTLELGDSALYLCASSSSGRRETQYFGPGTRLLVL.

This chain joins TRBV7-9 and TRBJ2-3, with unresolved D. Looked up from germline, CDR1 is SEHNR and CDR2 is FQNEAQ (reference sequence). The CDR3 spans 14 residues. With 3 bases removed from V and 3 bases from J, the gap between germline ends came to 10 bases. The chain's CDR3 is CASSFSYGTDTQYF. CDR3 bases: TGTGCCAGCAGCTTCTCTTACGGGACAGATACGCAGTATTTT. Based on the CDR3 plus reference TRBV7-9 and TRBJ2-3, the full variable domain is DTGVSQNPRHKITKRGQNVTFRCDPISEHNRLYWYRQTLGQGPEFLTYFQNEAQLEKSRLLSDRFSAERPKGSFSTLEIQRTEQGDSAMYLCASSFSYGTDTQYFGPGTRLTVL.

The chain employs TRBV6-4 and TRBJ2-2; TRBD2 aligns across 8 bases. The CDR3 has 14 amino acids. Losses at the gene ends were 9 bases for V and 8 bases for J; bases not matched to a gene: 11. Germline loops: CDR1 MRHNA, CDR2 SNTAGT. CDR3 protein: CASTKQAGVGELFF. The CDR3 coding sequence is TGTGCCAGTACAAAACAAGCGGGAGTTGGGGAGCTGTTTTTT.